This TCR beta chain was sequenced during a study of shared T cell receptors in the human thymus. CDR3 size: 19 residues. Produced via immunoSEQ multiplex PCR; TCRdb's table is partial and in-frame only. The sample has more than 550,000 clones, 70% to 90% seen once. These records were also assigned to another study, of human thymus T cells. That paper states: Unrelated individuals were reported by related research to share highly overlapping thymic repertoires.

The J gene is TRBJ2-2, the V gene TRBV21-1; whether TRBD2, the table's D call, matches the DNA was not checked. TRBV21-1 is shown as a pseudogene. The sequencing sample was made of thymocytes. The source of this sequence is a girl under two years old with a congenital heart defect. CDR3: CASSKVGGTAMAGTGELFF. CDR3 nucleotide sequence: TGTGCCAGCAGCAAAGTTGGGGGGACGGCCATGGCCGGCACCGGGGAGCTGTTTTTT.